The 9 T cell receptor beta chains below come from one sample, sequenced in a study of blood T cell repertoires in COVID-19. TCRdb keeps only in-frame clones here, not all; method: immunoSEQ multiplex PCR. Altogether about 200,000 clones are present, around 84% being singletons, with the ten largest covering 20%. Sequencing was performed on peripheral blood. These receptors originate from a human donor in a cohort sampled during active COVID-19.

V is TRBV5-1 and J is TRBJ2-7; D not certain. CDR3 length equals 14 residues. CDR1 and CDR2 (germline): SGHRS, YFSETQ. The V and J ends lost 5 bases and 2 bases respectively, with 14 bases between them. The CDR3 region is CASSYSPDTYEQYF. CDR3 bases: TGCGCCAGCAGTTATTCCCCAGACACCTACGAGCAGTACTTC.

The chain uses TRBV9 and TRBJ2-3; the match to TRBD2 covers 8 bases. CDR3 length: 15 residues. Losses at the gene ends were 3 bases for V and 13 bases for J; bases not matched to a gene: 16. Germline V gives CDR1 SGDLS, CDR2 YYNGEE. CDR3 nucleotide sequence: TGTGCCAGCAGCGGCGGGGGGCTTACCCGGCAAAGGAAGTATTTT. Its translation is CASSGGGLTRQRKYF.

The sample holds one count of this clone. At the DNA level, this CDR3 is encoded by other sequences in the same sample as well. The chain combines TRBV28 with TRBJ2-7; no reliable D call. Trimming removed 5 bases from V and 2 bases from J, with 7 bases in between. This CDR3 has 12 amino acids. The germline gives CDR1 MDHEN, CDR2 SYDVKM. The CDR3 loop reads CASSPNTYEQYF. The CDR3 nucleotides are TGTGCCAGCAGTCCGAACACCTACGAGCAGTACTTC.

The gene calls are TRBV28 and TRBJ2-7; 7 positions match TRBD1. Germline V gives CDR1 MDHEN, CDR2 SYDVKM. This CDR3 has 13 amino acids. Losses at the gene ends were 8 bases for V and 2 bases for J; bases not matched to a gene: 6. The CDR3 spells CASHRGLTYEQYF. The CDR3 coding sequence is TGTGCCAGCCACAGGGGCCTTACCTACGAGCAGTACTTC.

This clone was detected once. The chain has TRBV7-2 and TRBJ1-6; 7 bases align to TRBD1. Trimming cost V 4 bases and J 10 bases; bases outside gene matches: 7. Germline V gene data show CDR1 as SGHTA and CDR2 as FQGNSA. This CDR3 comprises 14 residues. CDR3 protein: CASSSETGHSPLHF. CDR3 in DNA: TGTGCCAGCAGCTCCGAGACAGGGCACTCACCCCTCCACTTT.

The chain couples TRBV7-8 to TRBJ2-2; D ambiguous. The CDR3 spans 13 residues. CDR1 is SGHVS and CDR2 is FQNEAQ in the germline V gene. V was pared by 6 bases and J by 7 bases, with 12 bases between. The CDR3 reads CASSPKLVGELFF. The CDR3 coding sequence is TGTGCCAGCAGTCCTAAACTGGTCGGGGAGCTGTTTTTT.

V usage is TRBV27 and J usage is TRBJ2-7; TRBD2 might be the D (6 bases). Trimming removed 1 base from V and 0 bases from J, with 7 bases in between. This CDR3 is built from 14 residues. The V gene's germline CDR1 is MNHEY and CDR2 SMNVEV (reference sequence). The CDR3 spells CASSLLRDSYEQYF. The DNA for the CDR3 is TGTGCCAGCAGTTTATTGCGGGACTCCTACGAGCAGTACTTC.

The gene calls are TRBV27 and TRBJ2-7; 8 bases match TRBD2. CDR3 size: 15 residues. After removal of 6 bases from V and 2 bases from J, the junction contained 9 bases not matched to a gene. Per germline, CDR1 MNHEY and CDR2 SMNVEV (reference sequence). The CDR3 DNA sequence: TGTGCCAGCAGCCTCGGACTAGCCGCCACCTACGAGCAGTACTTC. Translation gives CASSLGLAATYEQYF.

The rearrangement links TRBV2 to TRBJ2-1; perhaps TRBD2 as D (6 bases). V dropped 8 bases and J dropped 6 bases, with 14 bases sitting between them. CDR3 length equals 13 residues. Germline CDR1 SNHLY, CDR2 FYNNEI. Here the CDR3 reads CASEDGGPNEQFF. Written as DNA, the CDR3 is TGTGCCAGCGAAGACGGAGGGCCCAATGAGCAGTTCTTC.